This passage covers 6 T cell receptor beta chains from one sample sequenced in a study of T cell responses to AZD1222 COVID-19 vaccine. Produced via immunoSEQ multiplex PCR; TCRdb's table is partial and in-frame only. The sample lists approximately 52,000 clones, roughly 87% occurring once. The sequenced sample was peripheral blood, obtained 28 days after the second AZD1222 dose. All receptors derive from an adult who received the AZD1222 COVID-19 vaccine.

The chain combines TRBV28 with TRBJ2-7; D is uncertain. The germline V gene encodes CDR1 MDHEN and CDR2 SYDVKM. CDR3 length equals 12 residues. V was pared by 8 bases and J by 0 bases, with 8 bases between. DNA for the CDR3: TGTGCCAGCCGTAGGGACTCCTACGAGCAGTACTTC. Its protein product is CASRRDSYEQYF.

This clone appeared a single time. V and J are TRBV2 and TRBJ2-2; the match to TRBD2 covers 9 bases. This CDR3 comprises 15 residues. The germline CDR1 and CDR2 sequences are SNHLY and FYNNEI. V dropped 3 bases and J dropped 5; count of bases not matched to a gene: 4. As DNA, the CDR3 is TGTGCCAGCAGTGAGCTAGCGGGACAAACCGGGGAGCTGTTTTTT. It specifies CASSELAGQTGELFF.

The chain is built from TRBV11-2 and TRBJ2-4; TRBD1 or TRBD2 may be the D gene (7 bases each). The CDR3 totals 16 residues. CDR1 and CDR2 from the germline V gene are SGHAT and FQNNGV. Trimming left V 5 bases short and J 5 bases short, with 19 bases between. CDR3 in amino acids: CASSSPLGRGQNIQYF. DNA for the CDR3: TGTGCCAGCAGCAGCCCCCTGGGGAGGGGGCAAAACATTCAGTACTTC.

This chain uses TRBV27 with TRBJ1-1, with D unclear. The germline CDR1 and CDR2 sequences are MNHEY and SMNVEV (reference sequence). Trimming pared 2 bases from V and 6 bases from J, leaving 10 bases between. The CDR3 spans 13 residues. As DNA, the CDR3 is TGTGCCAGCAGTTTAGTTGGAGCCGCTGAAGCTTTCTTT. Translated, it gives CASSLVGAAEAFF.

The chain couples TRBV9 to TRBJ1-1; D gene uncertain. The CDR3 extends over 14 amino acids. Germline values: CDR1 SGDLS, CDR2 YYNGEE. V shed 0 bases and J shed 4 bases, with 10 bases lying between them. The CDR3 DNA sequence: TGTGCCAGCAGCGTAGACCCCGGGAGCACTGAAGCTTTCTTT. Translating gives CASSVDPGSTEAFF.

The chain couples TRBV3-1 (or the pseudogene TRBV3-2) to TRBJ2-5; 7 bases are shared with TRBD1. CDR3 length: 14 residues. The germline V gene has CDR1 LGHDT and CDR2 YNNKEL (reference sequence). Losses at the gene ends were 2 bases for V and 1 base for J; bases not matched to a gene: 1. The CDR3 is CASSQRTGQETQYF. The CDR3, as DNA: TGTGCCAGCAGCCAAAGGACAGGCCAAGAGACCCAGTACTTC.